This T cell receptor beta chain was profiled in a study of blood T cell repertoires in COVID-19. Study information: Sources were T cells, B-cell-depleted T cells, or PBMCs; the material itself was cDNA or gDNA.

Trimming cost V 6 bases and J 7 bases; bases outside gene matches: 7. The CDR3 is 13 residues long. In the study's own analysis: By means of reference gene primer amplification, nucleated cell counts were estimated. Sequencing used immunoSEQ multiplex PCR; TCRdb keeps in-frame clones, though not all of them. V, J and clone size are taken as reported in that table, and D and trimming were inferred from the DNA itself. This sample has about 340,000 clones, with 85% to 90% found just once. Seattle enrolled patients during active infection and tracked them longitudinally. The clonotype was recovered from a woman between 45 and 65 years old with COVID-19, enrolled during active disease. Sequencing was done on a sample of peripheral blood. The V gene is TRBV12-3 or TRBV12-4, the J gene TRBJ2-5; 8 nucleotides agree with TRBD2. CDR3 sequence reads: CASSPGGKATQYF. In DNA form, the CDR3 reads TGTGCCAGCAGCCCGGGGGGGAAGGCGACCCAGTACTTC.